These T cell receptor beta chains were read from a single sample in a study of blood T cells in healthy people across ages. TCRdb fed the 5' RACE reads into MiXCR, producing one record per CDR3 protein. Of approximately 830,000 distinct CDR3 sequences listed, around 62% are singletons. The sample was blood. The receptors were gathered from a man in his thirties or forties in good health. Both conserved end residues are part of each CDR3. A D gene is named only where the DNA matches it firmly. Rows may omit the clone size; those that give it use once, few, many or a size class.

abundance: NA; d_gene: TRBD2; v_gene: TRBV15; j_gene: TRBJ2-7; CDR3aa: CATSRDLVAGESGGFGEQYF; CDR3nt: TGTGCCACCAGCAGAGATCTGGTAGCGGGAGAGAGTGGCGGGTTCGGCGAGCAGTACTTC
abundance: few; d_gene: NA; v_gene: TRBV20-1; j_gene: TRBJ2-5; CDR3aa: CSARAEQAQETQYF; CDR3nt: TGCAGTGCTAGAGCCGAGCAGGCCCAAGAGACCCAGTACTTC
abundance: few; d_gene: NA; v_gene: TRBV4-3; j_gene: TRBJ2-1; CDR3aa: CASSQAHEQFF; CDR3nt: TGCGCCAGCAGCCAAGCGCATGAGCAGTTCTTC
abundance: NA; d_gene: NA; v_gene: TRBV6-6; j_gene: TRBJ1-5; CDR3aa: CAGGSGDQPQHF; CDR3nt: TGTGCCGGCGGGTCGGGGGATCAGCCCCAGCATTTT
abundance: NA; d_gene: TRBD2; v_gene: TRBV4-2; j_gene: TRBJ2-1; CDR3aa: CASSQDSPSSGGIYNEQFF; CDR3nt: TGTGCCAGCAGCCAAGATTCACCTTCTAGCGGGGGGATCTACAATGAGCAGTTCTTC
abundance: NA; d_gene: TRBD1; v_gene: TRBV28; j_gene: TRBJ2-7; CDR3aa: CAVDRDRDSEQYF; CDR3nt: TGTGCCGTAGACCGGGACAGGGATAGCGAGCAGTACTTC
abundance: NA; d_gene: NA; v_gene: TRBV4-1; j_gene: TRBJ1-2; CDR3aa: CASSAPGGYTF; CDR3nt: TGCGCCAGCAGCGCTCCGGGGGGCTACACCTTC
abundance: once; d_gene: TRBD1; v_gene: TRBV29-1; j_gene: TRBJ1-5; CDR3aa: CSGTDRGYGQPQHF; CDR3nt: TGCAGCGGGACTGACAGGGGGTACGGTCAGCCCCAGCATTTT
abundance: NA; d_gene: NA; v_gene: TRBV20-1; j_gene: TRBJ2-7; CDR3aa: CSASDGYYEQYF; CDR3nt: TGCAGTGCTTCAGACGGCTACTACGAGCAGTACTTC
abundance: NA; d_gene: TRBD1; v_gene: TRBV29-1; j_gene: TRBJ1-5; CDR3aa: CSVEGDRVNQPQHF; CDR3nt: TGCAGCGTTGAGGGAGACAGGGTAAATCAGCCCCAGCATTTT
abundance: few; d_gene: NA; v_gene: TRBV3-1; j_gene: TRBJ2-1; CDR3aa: CASSLSGVEQFF; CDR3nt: TGTGCCAGCAGTCTATCGGGGGTTGAGCAGTTCTTC
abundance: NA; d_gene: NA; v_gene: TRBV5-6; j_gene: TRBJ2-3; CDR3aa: CASSHRLVGGGDTQYF; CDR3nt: TGTGCCAGCAGCCACAGACTAGTGGGGGGTGGAGATACGCAGTATTTT
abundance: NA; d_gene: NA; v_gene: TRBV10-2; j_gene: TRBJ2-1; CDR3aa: CANLGDSYNEQFF; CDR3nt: TGCGCCAATCTTGGGGACTCCTACAATGAGCAGTTCTTC
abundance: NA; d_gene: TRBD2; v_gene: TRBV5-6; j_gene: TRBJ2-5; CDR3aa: CASSSDGTSGGYQETQYF; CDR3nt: TGTGCCAGCAGCTCGGACGGGACTAGCGGGGGTTACCAAGAGACCCAGTACTTC
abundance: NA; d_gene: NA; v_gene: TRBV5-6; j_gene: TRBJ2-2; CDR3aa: CASSLADRAPSGELFF; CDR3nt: TGTGCCAGCAGCTTGGCCGATAGGGCCCCGTCCGGGGAGCTGTTTTTT
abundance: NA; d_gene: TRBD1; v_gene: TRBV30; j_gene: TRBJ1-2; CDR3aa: CAWSTGTGDGYTF; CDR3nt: TGTGCCTGGAGTACCGGGACAGGGGACGGCTACACCTTC
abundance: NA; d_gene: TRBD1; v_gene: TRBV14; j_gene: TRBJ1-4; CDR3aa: CASSRTGTVSGEKLFF; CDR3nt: TGTGCCAGCAGTCGGACAGGGACCGTATCGGGTGAAAAACTGTTTTTT
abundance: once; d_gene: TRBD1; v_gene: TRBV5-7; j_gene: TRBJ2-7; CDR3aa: CASSFAEGASYEQYF; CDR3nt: TGTGCCAGCAGCTTTGCCGAGGGGGCCTCCTACGAGCAGTACTTC
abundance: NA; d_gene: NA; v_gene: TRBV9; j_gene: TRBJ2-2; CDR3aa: CASSLQTDKNTGELFF; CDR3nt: TGTGCCAGCAGCCTACAGACAGATAAAAACACCGGGGAGCTGTTTTTT
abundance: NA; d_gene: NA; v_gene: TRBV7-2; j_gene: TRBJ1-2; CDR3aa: CASSLHGVNYGYTF; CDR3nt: TGTGCCAGCAGCTTACACGGCGTAAACTATGGCTACACCTTC
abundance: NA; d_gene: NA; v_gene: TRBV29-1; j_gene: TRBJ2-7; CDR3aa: CSVEQPGHVKQYF; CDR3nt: TGCAGCGTTGAACAGCCGGGACATGTAAAGCAGTACTTC
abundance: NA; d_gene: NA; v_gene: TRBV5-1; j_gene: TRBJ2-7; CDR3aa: CTSRGGSYEQYF; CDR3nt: TGCACCAGCAGGGGTGGATCCTACGAGCAGTACTTC
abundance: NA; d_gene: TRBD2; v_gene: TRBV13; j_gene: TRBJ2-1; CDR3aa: CASSLRLAFYNEQFF; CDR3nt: TGTGCCAGCAGCTTACGACTAGCGTTCTACAATGAGCAGTTCTTC
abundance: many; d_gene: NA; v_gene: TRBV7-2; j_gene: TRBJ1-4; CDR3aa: CASSLEAYNEKLFF; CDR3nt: TGTGCCAGCAGCTTAGAAGCATATAATGAAAAACTGTTTTTT
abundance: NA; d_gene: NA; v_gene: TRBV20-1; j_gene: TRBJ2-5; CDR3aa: CSAQTGLIQETQYF; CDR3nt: TGCAGTGCTCAGACAGGACTTATCCAAGAGACCCAGTACTTC
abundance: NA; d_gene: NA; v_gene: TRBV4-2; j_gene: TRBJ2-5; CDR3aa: CASSQRESGPAETQYF; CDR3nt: TGTGCCAGCAGCCAAAGGGAATCGGGACCTGCAGAGACCCAGTACTTC
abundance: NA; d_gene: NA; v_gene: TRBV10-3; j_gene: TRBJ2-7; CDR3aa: CATGGVSSEQYF; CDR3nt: TGTGCCACAGGAGGGGTCTCTTCCGAGCAGTACTTC
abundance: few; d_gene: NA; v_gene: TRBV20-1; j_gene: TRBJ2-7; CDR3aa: CSASGTVSYEQYF; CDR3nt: TGCAGTGCCTCCGGGACGGTATCCTACGAGCAGTACTTC
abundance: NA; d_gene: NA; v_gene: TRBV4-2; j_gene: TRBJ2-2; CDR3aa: CASSQVRASNTGELFF; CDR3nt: TGTGCCAGCAGCCAAGTTCGGGCTTCGAACACCGGGGAGCTGTTTTTT
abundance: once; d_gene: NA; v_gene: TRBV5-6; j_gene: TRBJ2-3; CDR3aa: CVSSLGGRSTDTQYF; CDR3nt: TGTGTCAGCAGCTTGGGGGGCAGATCCACAGATACGCAGTATTTT
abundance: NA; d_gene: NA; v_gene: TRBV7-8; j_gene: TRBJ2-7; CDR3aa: CASSLDLGYEQYF; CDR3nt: TGTGCCAGCAGCTTAGATCTGGGCTACGAGCAGTACTTC
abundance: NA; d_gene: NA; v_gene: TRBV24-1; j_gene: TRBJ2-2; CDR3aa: CATSASRQGLAGELFF; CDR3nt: TGTGCCACCAGTGCGAGCAGGCAGGGGCTGGCCGGGGAGCTGTTTTTT
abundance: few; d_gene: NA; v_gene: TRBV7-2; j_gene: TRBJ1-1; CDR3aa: CASSPPRRTTEAFF; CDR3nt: TGTGCCAGCAGCCCTCCTAGGAGGACAACTGAAGCTTTCTTT
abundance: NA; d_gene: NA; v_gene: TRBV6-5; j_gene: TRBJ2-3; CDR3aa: CASSYEGGSGDTQYF; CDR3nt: TGTGCCAGCAGTTACGAGGGGGGAAGTGGAGATACGCAGTATTTT
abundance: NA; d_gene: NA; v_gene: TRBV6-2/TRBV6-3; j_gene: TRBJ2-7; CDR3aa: CANSLDKERPSSYEQYF; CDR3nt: TGTGCCAACTCCCTGGACAAGGAACGACCAAGCTCCTACGAGCAGTACTTC
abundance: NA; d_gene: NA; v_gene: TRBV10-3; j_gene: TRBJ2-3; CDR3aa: CAISGYGPPSGSTDTQYF; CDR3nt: TGTGCCATCAGCGGGTACGGGCCACCCAGTGGCAGCACAGATACGCAGTATTTT
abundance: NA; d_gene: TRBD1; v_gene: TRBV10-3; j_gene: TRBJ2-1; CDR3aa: CASTGRDRANEQFF; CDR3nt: TGTGCCTCAACCGGCCGGGACAGGGCGAATGAGCAGTTCTTC
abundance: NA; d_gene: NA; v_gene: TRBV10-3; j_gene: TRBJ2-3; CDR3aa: CAISGGLGGTDTQYF; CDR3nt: TGTGCCATCAGTGGCGGCCTGGGGGGCACAGATACGCAGTATTTT
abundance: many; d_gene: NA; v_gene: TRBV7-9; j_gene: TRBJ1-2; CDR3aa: CASSSRATLYDYGYTF; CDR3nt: TGTGCCAGCAGCTCCCGAGCGACCCTGTATGACTATGGCTACACCTTC
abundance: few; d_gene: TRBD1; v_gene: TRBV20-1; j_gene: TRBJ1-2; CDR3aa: CSARRQGFDGYTF; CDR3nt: TGCAGTGCTAGGAGACAGGGGTTCGATGGCTACACCTTC
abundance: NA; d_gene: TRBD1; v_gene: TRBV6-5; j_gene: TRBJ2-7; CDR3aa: CASRERDSPYEQYF; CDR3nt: TGTGCCAGCAGGGAACGGGACAGCCCCTACGAGCAGTACTTC
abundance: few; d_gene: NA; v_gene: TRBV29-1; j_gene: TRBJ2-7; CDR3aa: CSVQKGSTYEQYF; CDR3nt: TGCAGCGTCCAGAAGGGCTCGACCTACGAGCAGTACTTC
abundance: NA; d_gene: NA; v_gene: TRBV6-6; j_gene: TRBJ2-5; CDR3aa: CASKNRVTETQYF; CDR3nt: TGTGCCAGCAAAAACAGGGTCACGGAGACCCAGTACTTC
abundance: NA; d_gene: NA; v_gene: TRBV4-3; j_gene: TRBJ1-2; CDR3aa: CASSQARGGAGSYGYTF; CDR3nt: TGCGCCAGCAGCCAAGCGAGGGGGGGCGCGGGTAGCTATGGCTACACCTTC
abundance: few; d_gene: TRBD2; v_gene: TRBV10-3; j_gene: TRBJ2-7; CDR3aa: CAISDESGGHRPYEQYF; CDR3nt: TGTGCCATCAGTGACGAATCGGGGGGGCACCGCCCCTACGAGCAGTACTTC
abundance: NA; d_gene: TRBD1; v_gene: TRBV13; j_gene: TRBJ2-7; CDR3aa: CASSDGQDSYEQYF; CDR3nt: TGTGCCAGCAGCGATGGACAGGACTCCTACGAGCAGTACTTC
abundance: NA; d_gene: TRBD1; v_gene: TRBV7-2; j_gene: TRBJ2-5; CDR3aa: CASSERQGSETQYF; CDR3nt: TGTGCCAGCAGCGAGAGACAGGGATCGGAGACCCAGTACTTC